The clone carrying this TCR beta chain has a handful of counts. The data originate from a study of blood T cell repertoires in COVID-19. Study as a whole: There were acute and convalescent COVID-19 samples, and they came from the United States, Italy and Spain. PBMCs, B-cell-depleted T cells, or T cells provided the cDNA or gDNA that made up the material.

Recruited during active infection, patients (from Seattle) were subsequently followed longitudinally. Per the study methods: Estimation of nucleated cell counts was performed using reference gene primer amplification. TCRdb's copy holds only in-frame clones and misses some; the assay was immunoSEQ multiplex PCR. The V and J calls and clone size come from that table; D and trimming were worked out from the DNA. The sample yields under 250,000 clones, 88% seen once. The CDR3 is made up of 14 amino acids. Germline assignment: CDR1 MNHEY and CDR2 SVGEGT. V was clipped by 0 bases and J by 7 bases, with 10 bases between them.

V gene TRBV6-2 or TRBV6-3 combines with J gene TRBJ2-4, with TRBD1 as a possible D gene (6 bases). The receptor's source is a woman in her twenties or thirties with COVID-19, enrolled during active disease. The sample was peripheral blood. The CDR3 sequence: CASSYSSGVNIQYF. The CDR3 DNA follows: TGTGCCAGCAGTTACTCGTCAGGGGTTAACATTCAGTACTTC.